The clone carrying this T cell receptor beta chain was seen only a few times. This entry comes from a study of technical replicates of blood from a few donors. The table came from immunoSEQ multiplex PCR; TCRdb's copy has only in-frame clones and leaves some out. The sample shows 75,000 to 100,000 clones, about 95% of them seen only once. The CDR3 has 13 amino acids. The V gene end was trimmed by 6 bases and the J gene end by 5 bases; junction bases not matched to a gene: 3. The germline gives CDR1 LGHNT, CDR2 FRNRAP. The chain is built from TRBV12-5 and TRBJ1-5, with 8 bases aligning to TRBD1. Input material: T cells isolated from PBMCs. The clonotype was recovered from a human donor in good health. CDR3 nucleotides: TGTGCTAGTGGCCGACAGGGGCATCAGCCCCAGCATTTT. It yields the protein CASGRQGHQPQHF.